This is a list of T cell receptor beta chains from one sample in a study of blood T cell repertoires in COVID-19. TCRdb keeps only in-frame clones here, not all; method: immunoSEQ multiplex PCR. The table has 150,000 to 200,000 clones, around four fifths seen once; the top ten hold 5.2%. The sample comprised peripheral blood. The receptors shown here come from a woman aged 25-40 years with acute or convalescent COVID-19. The CDR3 runs from the conserved cysteine through the conserved F or W.

length: 13; V: TRBV7-2; J: TRBJ1-1; CDR3: CASSSSGRTEAFF
length: 13; V: TRBV6-5; J: TRBJ1-2; CDR3: CASSYQVNYGYTF
length: 12; V: TRBV3-1/TRBV3-2; J: TRBJ2-1; CDR3: CASSQGLGLQFF
length: 14; V: TRBV5-6; J: TRBJ1-5; CDR3: CASSAGTGIQPQHF
length: 16; V: TRBV19; J: TRBJ1-1; CDR3: CASSIRRAGGETEAFF
length: 13; V: TRBV19; J: TRBJ1-1; CDR3: CASGDRPVTEAFF
length: 15; V: TRBV7-2; J: TRBJ2-2; CDR3: CASSFGGRVRGELFF
length: 12; V: TRBV7-9; J: TRBJ2-1; CDR3: CASSQGRNEQFF
length: 18; V: TRBV19; J: TRBJ2-3; CDR3: CASSIVIKGSTREDTQYF
length: 15; V: TRBV7-6; J: TRBJ2-1; CDR3: CASSLMSRGPDEQFF
length: 17; V: TRBV5-1; J: TRBJ2-1; CDR3: CASRRTSGIGSYNEQFF